A single T cell receptor beta chain is shown here with its context. Its target is unknown. Germline-derived CDR1 and CDR2 are SQVTM and ANQGSEA. The CDR3 spans 13 residues. Trimming took off 1 base at V and 4 bases at J, with 10 bases between the two ends. These data belong to a study of OX40 agonist ivuxolimab in advanced cancers. General study findings and limits: Both CD4+ and CD8+ T cell populations in blood had undergone clonal expansion by week 6 at 0.1 to 3.0 mg/kg.

Assay: immunoSEQ multiplex PCR; the TCRdb copy retains only in-frame clones and omits some. Here the sample spans 40,000 or so clones, nearly 85% being singletons. The receptor's source is an adult with an advanced solid tumor such as melanoma, head and neck, liver or kidney cancer. This specimen was CD4+ or CD8+ T cells sorted from blood, taken in a trial of the OX40 agonist ivuxolimab. J is TRBJ1-2 and V is TRBV29-1; D not certain. The CDR3 sequence: CSVEVMSGYGYTF. DNA of the CDR3: TGCAGCGTTGAAGTAATGTCGGGCTATGGCTACACCTTC. Based on the CDR3 plus reference TRBV29-1 and TRBJ1-2, the full variable domain is SAVISQKPSRDICQRGTSLTIQCQVDSQVTMMFWYRQQPGQSLTLIATANQGSEATYESGFVIDKFPISRPNLTFSTLTVSNMSPEDSSIYLCSVEVMSGYGYTFGSGTRLTVV.